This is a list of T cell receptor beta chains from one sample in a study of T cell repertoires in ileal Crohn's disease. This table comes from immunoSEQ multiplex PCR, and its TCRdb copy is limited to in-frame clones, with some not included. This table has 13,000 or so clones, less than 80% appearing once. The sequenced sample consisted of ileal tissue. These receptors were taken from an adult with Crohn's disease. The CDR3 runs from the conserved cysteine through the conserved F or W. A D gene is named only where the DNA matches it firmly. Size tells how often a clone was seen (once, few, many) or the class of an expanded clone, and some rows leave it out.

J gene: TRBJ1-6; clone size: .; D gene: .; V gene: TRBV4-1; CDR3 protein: CASSQDLSGTPLHF; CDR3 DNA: TGCGCCAGCAGCCAAGATTTATCCGGGACACCCCTCCACTTT
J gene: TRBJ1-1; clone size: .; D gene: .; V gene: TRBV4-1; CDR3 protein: CASSQDGGWNTEAFF; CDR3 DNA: TGCGCCAGCAGCCAAGATGGGGGGTGGAACACTGAAGCTTTCTTT
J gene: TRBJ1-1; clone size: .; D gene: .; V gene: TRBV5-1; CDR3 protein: CASTQQDPTTEAFF; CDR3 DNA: TGCGCCAGCACCCAACAGGACCCGACCACTGAAGCTTTCTTT
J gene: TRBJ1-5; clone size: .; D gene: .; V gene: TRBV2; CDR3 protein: CASSMQAKDQPQHF; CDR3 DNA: TGTGCCAGCAGTATGCAGGCTAAGGATCAGCCCCAGCATTTT
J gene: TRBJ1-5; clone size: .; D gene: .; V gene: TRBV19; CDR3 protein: CASSFVGGANQPQHF; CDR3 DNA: TGTGCCAGTAGTTTTGTTGGAGGGGCCAATCAGCCCCAGCATTTT
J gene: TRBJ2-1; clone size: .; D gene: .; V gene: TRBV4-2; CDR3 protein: CASSAMKALSLANEQFF; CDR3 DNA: TGTGCCAGCAGCGCCATGAAGGCGCTTAGCCTTGCCAATGAGCAGTTCTTC
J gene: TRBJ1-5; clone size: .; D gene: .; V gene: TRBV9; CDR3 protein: CASSLDSDQPQHF; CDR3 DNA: TGTGCCAGCAGCCTAGATTCGGATCAGCCCCAGCATTTT
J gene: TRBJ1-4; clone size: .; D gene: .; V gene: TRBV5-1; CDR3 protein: CASSRDTEKLFF; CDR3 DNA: TGCGCCAGCAGCCGGGACACTGAAAAACTGTTTTTT
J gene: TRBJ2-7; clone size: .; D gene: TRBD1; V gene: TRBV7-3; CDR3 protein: CASSLRGDRAYEQYF; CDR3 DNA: TGTGCCAGCAGCTTAAGAGGGGACAGAGCCTACGAGCAGTACTTC
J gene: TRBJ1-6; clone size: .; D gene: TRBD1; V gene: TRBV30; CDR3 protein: CAWSPLEGQGTEVSPLHF; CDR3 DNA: TGTGCCTGGAGTCCCCTAGAGGGACAGGGGACCGAGGTGTCACCCCTCCACTTT
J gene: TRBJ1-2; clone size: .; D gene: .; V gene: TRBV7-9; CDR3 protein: CASSLSGSNYGYTF; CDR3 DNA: TGTGCCAGCAGCTTATCGGGTTCTAACTATGGCTACACCTTC
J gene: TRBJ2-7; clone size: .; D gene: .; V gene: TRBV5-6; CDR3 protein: CASSLLSETPYEQYF; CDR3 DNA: TGTGCCAGCAGCCTTCTATCCGAGACACCTTACGAGCAGTACTTC
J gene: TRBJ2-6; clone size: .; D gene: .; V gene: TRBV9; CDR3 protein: CASSVEGPGTGRQGSGANVLTF; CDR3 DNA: TGTGCCAGCAGCGTAGAGGGACCGGGAACAGGTCGCCAGGGCTCTGGGGCCAACGTCCTGACTTTC
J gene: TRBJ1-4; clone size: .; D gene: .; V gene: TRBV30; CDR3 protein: CAWSVPITVSTTTNEKLFF; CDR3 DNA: TGTGCCTGGAGTGTACCTATCACAGTCTCAACAACAACTAATGAAAAACTGTTTTTT
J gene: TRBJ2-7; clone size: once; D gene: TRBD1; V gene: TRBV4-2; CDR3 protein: CASSQDLSGQGFAYEQYF; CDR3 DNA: TGTGCCAGCAGCCAAGATCTTTCGGGACAGGGTTTCGCCTACGAGCAGTACTTC
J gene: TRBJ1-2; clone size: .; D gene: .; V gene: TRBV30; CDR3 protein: CAALHTTYGYTF; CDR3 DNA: TGTGCCGCCCTACACACCACCTATGGCTACACCTTC
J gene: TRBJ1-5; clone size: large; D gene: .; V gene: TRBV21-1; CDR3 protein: CAYWGRSHQPQHF; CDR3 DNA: TGTGCCTACTGGGGCAGGTCACATCAGCCCCAGCATTTT
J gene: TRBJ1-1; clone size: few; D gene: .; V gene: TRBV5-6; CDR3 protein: CASSLARRGAFF; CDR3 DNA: TGTGCCAGCAGCTTGGCCCGAAGGGGGGCTTTCTTT
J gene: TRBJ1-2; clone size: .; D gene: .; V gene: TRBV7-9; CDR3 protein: CASSPSGANYGYTF; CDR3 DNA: TGTGCCAGCAGCCCCTCAGGGGCTAACTATGGCTACACCTTC
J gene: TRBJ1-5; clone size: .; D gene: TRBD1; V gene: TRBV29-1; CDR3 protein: CSVEQGVGQPQHF; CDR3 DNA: TGCAGCGTCGAACAGGGGGTCGGTCAGCCCCAGCATTTT
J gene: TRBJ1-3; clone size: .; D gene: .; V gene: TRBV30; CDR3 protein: CAWRRAGTEAGNTIYF; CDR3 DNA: TGTGCCTGGAGACGTGCCGGGACTGAAGCTGGAAACACCATATATTTT
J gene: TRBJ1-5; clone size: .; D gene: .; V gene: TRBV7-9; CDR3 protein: CASSLSGTNYQPQHF; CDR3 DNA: TGTGCCAGCAGCTTATCCGGGACCAATTATCAGCCCCAGCATTTT
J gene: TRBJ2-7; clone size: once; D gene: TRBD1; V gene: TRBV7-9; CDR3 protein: CASSLWTGGAYEQYF; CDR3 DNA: TGTGCCAGCAGCTTATGGACAGGGGGCGCCTACGAGCAGTACTTC
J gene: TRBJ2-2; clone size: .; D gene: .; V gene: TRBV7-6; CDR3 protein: CASRPGTNAGELFF; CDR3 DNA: TGTGCCAGCAGGCCCGGGACGAACGCCGGGGAGCTGTTTTTT
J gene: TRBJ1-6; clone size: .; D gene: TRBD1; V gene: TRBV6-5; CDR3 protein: CASRAGDRSNSPLHF; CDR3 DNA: TGTGCCAGCAGGGCCGGGGACAGGTCCAATTCACCCCTCCACTTT
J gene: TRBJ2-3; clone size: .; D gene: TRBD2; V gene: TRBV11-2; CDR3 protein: CASSLGTSADTQYF; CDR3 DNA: TGTGCCAGCAGCCTCGGGACTAGCGCAGATACGCAGTATTTT
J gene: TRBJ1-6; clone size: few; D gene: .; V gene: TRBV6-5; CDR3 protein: CASTSSYNSPLHF; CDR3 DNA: TGTGCCAGCACCAGCTCCTATAATTCACCCCTCCACTTT
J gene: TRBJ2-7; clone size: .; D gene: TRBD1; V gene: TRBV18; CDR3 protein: CASSPDRGGYYEQYF; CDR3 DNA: TGTGCCAGCTCACCGGACAGGGGAGGGTACTACGAGCAGTACTTC
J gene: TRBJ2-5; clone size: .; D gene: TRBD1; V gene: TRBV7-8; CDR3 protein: CASSRTPGQGETQYF; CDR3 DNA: TGTGCCAGCAGCCGGACCCCGGGACAGGGCGAGACCCAGTACTTC
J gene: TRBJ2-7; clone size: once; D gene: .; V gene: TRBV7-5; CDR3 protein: CVRSPTSIEQYF; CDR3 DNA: TGTGTCAGAAGCCCAACTAGTATCGAGCAGTACTTC
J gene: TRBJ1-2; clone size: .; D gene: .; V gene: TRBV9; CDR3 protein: CASSDAGNNLYGYTF; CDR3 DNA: TGTGCCAGCAGCGATGCGGGAAACAACCTTTATGGCTACACCTTC
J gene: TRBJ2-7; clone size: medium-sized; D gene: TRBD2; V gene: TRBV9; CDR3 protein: CASSPHSGLGDEQYF; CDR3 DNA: TGTGCCAGCAGCCCCCATAGCGGGTTGGGGGACGAGCAGTACTTC
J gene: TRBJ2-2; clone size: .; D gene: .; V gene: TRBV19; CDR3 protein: CASPLEGGTEAPGELFF; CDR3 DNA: TGTGCCAGTCCTCTGGAAGGAGGGACTGAAGCCCCCGGGGAGCTGTTTTTT
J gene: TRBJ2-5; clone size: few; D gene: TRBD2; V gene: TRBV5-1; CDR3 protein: CASSLARGLAGGHRETQYF; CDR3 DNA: TGCGCCAGCAGCTTGGCCAGAGGACTAGCGGGGGGGCATAGGGAGACCCAGTACTTC
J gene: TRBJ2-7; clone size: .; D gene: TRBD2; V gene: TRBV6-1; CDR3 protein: CASSDGGGHAYEQYF; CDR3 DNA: TGTGCCAGCAGTGACGGCGGGGGGCATGCCTACGAGCAGTACTTC
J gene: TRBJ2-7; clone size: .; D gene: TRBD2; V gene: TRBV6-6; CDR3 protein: CASTQSGSSYEQYF; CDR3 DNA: TGTGCCAGTACTCAGAGCGGGAGCTCCTACGAGCAGTACTTC
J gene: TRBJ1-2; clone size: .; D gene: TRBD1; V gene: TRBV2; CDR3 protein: CASSRDREGYTF; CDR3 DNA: TGTGCCAGCAGCCGGGACAGGGAGGGCTACACCTTC
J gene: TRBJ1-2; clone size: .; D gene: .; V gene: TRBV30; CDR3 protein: CAWSVRRDSRTF; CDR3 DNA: TGTGCCTGGAGTGTGAGGCGGGACTCAAGGACCTTC
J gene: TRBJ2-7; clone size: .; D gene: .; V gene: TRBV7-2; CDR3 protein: CASSLERVISYEQYF; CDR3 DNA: TGTGCCAGCAGCCTAGAGCGGGTCATCTCCTACGAGCAGTACTTC
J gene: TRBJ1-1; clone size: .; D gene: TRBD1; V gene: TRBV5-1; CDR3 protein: CASSPAPRDSEAFF; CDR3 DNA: TGCGCCAGCAGCCCCGCCCCCCGGGACAGTGAAGCTTTCTTT
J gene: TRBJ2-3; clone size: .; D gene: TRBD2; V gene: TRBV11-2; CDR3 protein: CASSMLAGGTDTQYF; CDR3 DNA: TGTGCCAGCAGCATGTTAGCGGGGGGCACAGATACGCAGTATTTT